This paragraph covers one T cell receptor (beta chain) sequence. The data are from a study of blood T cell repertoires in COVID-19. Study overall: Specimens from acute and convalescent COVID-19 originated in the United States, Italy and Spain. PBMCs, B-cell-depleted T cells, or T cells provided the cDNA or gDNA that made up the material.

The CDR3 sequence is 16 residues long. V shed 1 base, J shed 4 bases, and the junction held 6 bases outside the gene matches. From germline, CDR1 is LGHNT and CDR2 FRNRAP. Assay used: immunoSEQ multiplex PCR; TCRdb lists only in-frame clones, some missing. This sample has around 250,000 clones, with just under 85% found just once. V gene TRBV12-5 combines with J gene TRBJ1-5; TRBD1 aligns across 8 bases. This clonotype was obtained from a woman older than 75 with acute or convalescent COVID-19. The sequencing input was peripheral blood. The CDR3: CASGLDAGTGNQPQHF. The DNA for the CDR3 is TGTGCTAGTGGTTTGGATGCCGGGACAGGAAATCAGCCCCAGCATTTT.